A selection of T cell receptor beta chains follows, all from one sample in a study of cytotoxic CD8 clonotypes in ibrutinib-treated CLL. The repertoire was sequenced with immunoSEQ multiplex PCR; TCRdb's copy has only in-frame clones and lacks some. The profile covers over 130,000 clones, with more than 75% appearing a single time and around 7.6% taken by the ten largest. The input for sequencing was PBMCs, taken after 36 months of ibrutinib treatment. These receptors originate from a human donor with chronic lymphocytic leukemia. Each CDR3 is given with its conserved first and last residue. Fields, in order: J gene, clone size, V gene, D gene, CDR3 protein, CDR3 DNA. The D gene is left open where the match is weak. The size field is filled for only some rows; it gives once, few, many or a size class.

>TRBJ1-2|NA|TRBV29-1|NA
CSVVSLHSDYGYTF
TGCAGCGTTGTTTCCCTTCACTCAGACTATGGCTACACCTTC
>TRBJ1-1|few|TRBV18|NA
CASSTLVTGNTEAFF
TGTGCCAGCTCCACCTTGGTGACAGGGAACACTGAAGCTTTCTTT
>TRBJ2-1|NA|TRBV5-6|TRBD2
CASSLVPSSGRTNEQFF
TGTGCCAGCAGCTTGGTCCCTTCTAGCGGGAGAACTAATGAGCAGTTCTTC
>TRBJ2-7|NA|TRBV5-6|NA
CASSDGGYEQYF
TGTGCCAGCAGCGACGGCGGCTACGAGCAGTACTTC
>TRBJ2-5|NA|TRBV5-1|TRBD1
CASSLEGTGVGTQYF
TGCGCCAGCAGCTTGGAGGGGACAGGGGTTGGGACCCAGTACTTC
>TRBJ1-5|NA|TRBV19|NA
CASTGRDNQPQHF
TGTGCCAGTACAGGCAGGGACAATCAGCCCCAGCATTTT
>TRBJ1-1|once|TRBV6-5|TRBD1
CASSDQNRGTEAFF
TGTGCCAGCAGTGACCAAAACAGGGGGACTGAAGCTTTCTTT
>TRBJ2-2|NA|TRBV6-5|TRBD2
CASRTAGGPGELFF
TGTGCCAGCAGAACAGCGGGGGGGCCCGGGGAGCTGTTTTTT
>TRBJ2-7|once|TRBV5-1|NA
CASSPQGYEQYF
TGCGCCAGCAGCCCACAGGGTTACGAGCAGTACTTC
>TRBJ2-1|NA|TRBV25-1|NA
CASSVRAGNEQFF
TGTGCCAGCAGTGTACGGGCTGGCAATGAGCAGTTCTTC
>TRBJ2-7|many|TRBV18|NA
CASSPGTFGRYEQYF
TGTGCCAGCTCACCCGGGACCTTTGGGAGATACGAGCAGTACTTC
>TRBJ2-3|NA|TRBV7-9|TRBD1
CASMTGGTDTQYF
TGTGCCAGCATGACAGGGGGCACAGATACGCAGTATTTT
>TRBJ2-7|NA|TRBV5-5|NA
CASSLWDGSYEQYF
TGTGCCAGCAGCTTATGGGACGGCTCCTACGAGCAGTACTTC
>TRBJ1-1|NA|TRBV6-5|NA
CASSQGRGTEAFF
TGTGCCAGCAGCCAAGGACGGGGGACTGAAGCTTTCTTT
>TRBJ2-7|NA|TRBV30|NA
CAWLQGYEQYF
TGTGCCTGGTTACAGGGTTACGAGCAGTACTTC
>TRBJ1-2|NA|TRBV6-1|NA
CAITLPEVGYTF
TGTGCCATCACCCTACCGGAGGTCGGCTACACCTTC
>TRBJ2-7|few|TRBV11-2|NA
CASSLVETYEQYF
TGTGCCAGCAGCTTAGTGGAAACCTACGAGCAGTACTTC
>TRBJ2-4|NA|TRBV19|NA
CASSISLTGHQYF
TGTGCCAGTAGTATCTCCCTGACAGGCCACCAGTACTTC
>TRBJ2-1|once|TRBV30|NA
CAWSAAGPLGEQFF
TGTGCCTGGAGTGCCGCAGGTCCATTGGGGGAGCAGTTCTTC
>TRBJ2-1|NA|TRBV28|TRBD2
CASSLAAGGRSEQFF
TGTGCCAGCAGTTTAGCAGCGGGGGGGCGTAGTGAGCAGTTCTTC
>TRBJ2-2|NA|TRBV25-1|TRBD2
CASSVLAGVGGTGELFF
TGTGCCAGCAGTGTACTAGCGGGAGTGGGAGGCACCGGGGAGCTGTTTTTT
>TRBJ2-5|NA|TRBV10-1|TRBD2
CASSDGTSKTQYF
TGCGCCAGCAGTGACGGGACTAGTAAGACCCAGTACTTC
>TRBJ2-7|NA|TRBV4-1|TRBD2
CASSQEQAGGLYEQYF
TGCGCCAGCAGCCAAGAACAAGCGGGAGGGCTTTACGAGCAGTACTTC
>TRBJ2-1|NA|TRBV18|NA
CASSPIRFGGEQFF
TGTGCCAGCTCACCAATACGATTCGGCGGTGAGCAGTTCTTC
>TRBJ2-1|NA|TRBV30|TRBD2
CAWEDHSGSVHEQFF
TGTGCCTGGGAGGACCATAGCGGGAGTGTCCATGAGCAGTTCTTC
>TRBJ1-4|few|TRBV7-9|NA
CASSRTTDYYNEKLFF
TGTGCCAGCAGCCGTACCACAGACTACTATAATGAAAAACTGTTTTTT
>TRBJ1-1|NA|TRBV5-1|NA
CASSLGELRWWTEAFF
TGCGCCAGCAGCTTGGGAGAGTTAAGGTGGTGGACTGAAGCTTTCTTT
>TRBJ2-2|once|TRBV2|TRBD1
CATRTGQTGELFF
TGTGCCACCCGGACAGGGCAGACCGGGGAGCTGTTTTTT
>TRBJ2-1|NA|TRBV5-1|NA
CASTPALMSSYNEQFF
TGCGCCAGCACCCCGGCCCTAATGAGCTCCTACAATGAGCAGTTCTTC
>TRBJ2-7|NA|TRBV5-6|NA
CASSRRMGHNEQYF
TGTGCCAGCAGCCGTCGGATGGGTCACAACGAGCAGTACTTC
>TRBJ1-1|NA|TRBV5-4|NA
CASSLGGSPKKREAFF
TGTGCCAGCAGCTTAGGTGGCAGCCCTAAGAAAAGAGAAGCTTTCTTT
>TRBJ2-3|NA|TRBV19|NA
CASRPRGSTDTQYF
TGTGCCAGTAGGCCCCGAGGTAGCACAGATACGCAGTATTTT
>TRBJ2-7|NA|TRBV7-9|TRBD1
CASSRTGDYEQYF
TGTGCCAGCAGCAGAACAGGGGACTACGAGCAGTACTTC
>TRBJ2-3|NA|TRBV11-2|NA
CASSSPRRRQGQYF
TGTGCCAGCAGCTCCCCCCGGCGGCGGCAAGGGCAGTATTTT
>TRBJ1-2|NA|TRBV29-1|TRBD1
CSARRGLDYGYTF
TGCAGCGCGCGCAGGGGGCTCGACTATGGCTACACCTTC
>TRBJ2-2|NA|TRBV6-6|NA
CASESLGPPGELFF
TGTGCCAGCGAAAGTCTGGGGCCCCCCGGGGAGCTGTTTTTT
>TRBJ1-2|NA|TRBV5-4|NA
CASSLALSGYGYTF
TGTGCCAGCAGCTTGGCTCTCTCTGGCTATGGCTACACCTTC
>TRBJ1-3|NA|TRBV5-1|NA
CASSLEAAGSNTIYF
TGCGCCAGCAGCTTGGAAGCGGCAGGGTCAAACACCATATATTTT
>TRBJ1-1|NA|TRBV2|NA
CASSSAEAFF
TGTGCCAGCAGCTCGGCTGAAGCTTTCTTT
>TRBJ2-3|NA|TRBV20-1|NA
CSAATDTQYF
TGCAGTGCGGCCACAGATACGCAGTATTTT